A selection of T cell receptor beta chains follows, all from one sample in a study of response to subunit inactivated influenza vaccine. TCRdb processed the RT-PCR reads anew with MiXCR; each CDR3 protein has one entry. This table holds roughly 520,000 distinct CDR3 sequences, over 25% found once. The starting material was CD4+ T cells sorted from PBMCs, obtained approximately 5 days after vaccination. These receptors all stem from a man aged 50 to 60 who received an inactivated influenza vaccine. CDR3s include the opening cysteine and the closing phenylalanine or tryptophan. The order of the fields is V gene, clone size, CDR3 length, J gene, D gene, CDR3 DNA, CDR3 protein. D genes are given only for firm matches. Clone size appears in some rows only: once, few, many, or a class for an expanded clone.

>TRBV4-3|few|16|TRBJ2-2|.
TGCGCCAGCAGCCTTCACGTCGGGGGAAACACCGGGGAGCTGTTTTTT
CASSLHVGGNTGELFF
>TRBV5-1|many|15|TRBJ2-2|.
TGCGCCAGCAGCTTGGTAGGGGGGAACACCGGGGAGCTGTTTTTT
CASSLVGGNTGELFF
>TRBV20-1|few|15|TRBJ2-1|.
TGCAGTGCTAGAGGTTCCCGGGGATCAAACTATGAGCAGTTCTTC
CSARGSRGSNYEQFF
>TRBV5-1|few|15|TRBJ2-6|TRBD1
TGCGCCAGCAGCTCCGACAGGGCTGGGGCCAACGTCCTGACTTTC
CASSSDRAGANVLTF
>TRBV5-6|.|16|TRBJ2-1|TRBD2
TGTGCCAGCAGCGAGTCCCGGACTAGCGGTTACAATGAGCAGTTCTTC
CASSESRTSGYNEQFF
>TRBV10-3|few|16|TRBJ2-1|TRBD2
TGTGCCATCAAAACGGGGGGACCCCAAATCTACAATGAGCAGTTCTTC
CAIKTGGPQIYNEQFF
>TRBV28|.|17|TRBJ2-7|.
TGTGCCAGCAGTTCCACCGGGAACCTACTCCGCTCCTACGAGCAGTACTTC
CASSSTGNLLRSYEQYF
>TRBV4-3|many|16|TRBJ1-4|.
TGCGCCAGCAGCCTCCAAGGGGGAGCAACTAATGAAAAACTGTTTTTT
CASSLQGGATNEKLFF
>TRBV9|.|17|TRBJ2-7|.
TGTGCCAGCAGCGTACTTGCTTCGGGACAAATTCCCTACGAGCAGTACTTC
CASSVLASGQIPYEQYF
>TRBV12-3/TRBV12-4|.|11|TRBJ1-4|.
TGTGCCAGCAGCGAAGGTGGAAAACTGTTTTTT
CASSEGGKLFF
>TRBV9|few|15|TRBJ2-5|TRBD1
TGTGCCAGCAGCCCCCGTGCGCGGGACAGGGAGACCCAGTACTTC
CASSPRARDRETQYF
>TRBV12-3/TRBV12-4|.|15|TRBJ1-5|.
TGTGCCAGCAGGTCCCAAGAGAATAGCAATCAGCCCCAGCATTTT
CASRSQENSNQPQHF
>TRBV11-2|few|16|TRBJ2-7|.
TGTGCCAGCAGCCCCACCCCAGGATTCATTAACTACGAGCAGTACTTC
CASSPTPGFINYEQYF
>TRBV10-3|few|14|TRBJ2-5|.
TGTGCCATCAGTGAGTCAGCGAGAGGAGAGACCCAGTACTTC
CAISESARGETQYF
>TRBV7-2|.|16|TRBJ2-1|.
TGTGCCAGCAGCCTTTCCCGGGCCTCGGCCCACAATGAGCAGTTCTTC
CASSLSRASAHNEQFF
>TRBV12-3/TRBV12-4|few|13|TRBJ2-7|TRBD1
TGTGCCAGCAGGTACGGGACAGCCTACGAGCAGTACTTC
CASRYGTAYEQYF
>TRBV11-1|many|18|TRBJ2-6|TRBD1
TGTGCCAGCAGCTTAGCCAGGGACAGGGGGCGCCCGCCCAACGTCCTGACTTTC
CASSLARDRGRPPNVLTF
>TRBV7-8|few|15|TRBJ1-5|.
TGTGCCAGCAGCCCCCGGATTTTCTCAGATCAGCCCCAGCATTTT
CASSPRIFSDQPQHF
>TRBV2|.|15|TRBJ2-1|TRBD1
TGTGCCAGCAGTGATGGACAGGGGAACATCTATGAGCAGTTCTTC
CASSDGQGNIYEQFF
>TRBV7-8|.|17|TRBJ1-5|.
TGTGCCAGCAGCCCCCGGGGAGGGGGGCGACACTATCAGCCCCAGCATTTT
CASSPRGGGRHYQPQHF
>TRBV18|.|11|TRBJ2-7|.
TGTGCCAGCTCAGCAGGGGTCGAGCAGTACTTC
CASSAGVEQYF
>TRBV20-1|.|18|TRBJ1-2|TRBD1
TGCAGTGCTAGTGTCTTCGGACAGGGGGTAATACTCGGCTATGGCTACACCTTC
CSASVFGQGVILGYGYTF
>TRBV7-9|few|13|TRBJ2-1|.
TGTGCCAGCAGCGCGACCTTATGGGGTGAGCAGTTCTTC
CASSATLWGEQFF
>TRBV4-2|.|16|TRBJ2-1|TRBD2
TGTGCCAGCAGCCAAGAATTCGTGGCTAGCGGGAATGAGCAGTTCTTC
CASSQEFVASGNEQFF
>TRBV7-2|.|15|TRBJ2-3|.
TGTGCCAGCAGCTTAGTAGCAGGGCGGACAGATACGCAGTATTTT
CASSLVAGRTDTQYF
>TRBV10-3|few|18|TRBJ2-1|TRBD2
TGTGCCATCAGTGGGACTAGCGTCAACTGGAGCTCCTACAATGAGCAGTTCTTC
CAISGTSVNWSSYNEQFF
>TRBV20-1|.|15|TRBJ2-1|TRBD1
TGCAGTGCTAAGGACAGGGGAGTCCAATGGAATGAGCAGTTCTTC
CSAKDRGVQWNEQFF
>TRBV5-1|.|11|TRBJ2-1|.
TGCGCCAGCAGCTGGAGTGGGGAGCAGTTCTTC
CASSWSGEQFF
>TRBV29-1|few|16|TRBJ2-3|TRBD2
TGCAGCGTGGCAATGGGAGCGGGGGGAATCACAGATACGCAGTATTTT
CSVAMGAGGITDTQYF
>TRBV6-5|.|14|TRBJ2-5|.
TGTGCCAGCAGTTATTCCCGAAGTGCAGAGACCCAGTACTTC
CASSYSRSAETQYF
>TRBV9|.|15|TRBJ2-5|TRBD1
TGTGCCAGCAGCCCAACAGGGGCTAGGGGTGAGACCCAGTACTTC
CASSPTGARGETQYF
>TRBV6-1|.|17|TRBJ2-7|TRBD2
TGTGCCAGCAGGGGGGAGTTACTAGCGGATAGCTCCTACGAGCAGTACTTC
CASRGELLADSSYEQYF
>TRBV28|.|15|TRBJ2-5|TRBD2
TGTGCCAGCGGTAACCCCGAAGCGGGATTAGTGACCCAGTACTTC
CASGNPEAGLVTQYF
>TRBV7-6|.|17|TRBJ2-4|.
TGTGCCAGCAGCTTAGAACCCCTTTCGGGTTTCCAAAACATTCAGTACTTC
CASSLEPLSGFQNIQYF
>TRBV6-5|few|15|TRBJ2-7|TRBD1
TGTGCCAGCAGTTACGGGGACAGGGCAATCTACGAGCAGTACTTC
CASSYGDRAIYEQYF
>TRBV7-9|few|14|TRBJ2-7|TRBD2
TGTGCCAGCAGCTTTACCGGGGGGGCCCACGAGCAGTACTTC
CASSFTGGAHEQYF
>TRBV3-1|.|15|TRBJ2-7|.
TGTGCCAGCAGCCGCTCCGTGGGTGGAAGGGGCGAGCAGTACTTC
CASSRSVGGRGEQYF
>TRBV20-1|.|13|TRBJ1-4|TRBD1
TGCAGTGCTAAACAGGGGGTCAAAGAAAAACTGTTTTTT
CSAKQGVKEKLFF
>TRBV6-1|many|14|TRBJ2-3|TRBD2
TGTGCCAGCAGGCTAGCGGGGAGCACAGATACGCAGTATTTT
CASRLAGSTDTQYF
>TRBV6-1|once|17|TRBJ2-3|TRBD2
TGTGCCAGCAGTAGAGATGTGGGAGGGCGGGTGACAGATACGCAGTATTTT
CASSRDVGGRVTDTQYF
>TRBV7-2|.|16|TRBJ2-3|.
TGTGCCAGCAGCTTAGCCCCCCTTCGCCAGAGGGATACGCAGTATTTT
CASSLAPLRQRDTQYF
>TRBV20-1|few|14|TRBJ2-6|.
TGCAGTGCTAGATATCGCTCTGGGGCCAACGTCCTGACTTTC
CSARYRSGANVLTF
>TRBV6-2/TRBV6-3|few|17|TRBJ2-7|TRBD2
TGTGCCAGCAGACCGGGACTAGCGGGTCCTCCTTCCTACGAGCAGTACTTC
CASRPGLAGPPSYEQYF
>TRBV7-2|few|15|TRBJ1-1|.
TGTGCCAGCAGCTTAGATTTCAGTCCGAACACTGAAGCTTTCTTT
CASSLDFSPNTEAFF
>TRBV6-1|.|16|TRBJ2-3|TRBD2
TGTGCCAGCAGGGTTAGCGGGAGTAGGGGAGGAAATACGCAGTATTTT
CASRVSGSRGGNTQYF
>TRBV28|.|15|TRBJ1-5|.
TGTGCCAGCAGTTCCACGGGATATAGCAATCAGCCCCAGCATTTT
CASSSTGYSNQPQHF
>TRBV5-6|.|14|TRBJ1-2|.
TGTGCCAGCAGCCCTACCTGGACCCAGGGAGGCTACACCTTC
CASSPTWTQGGYTF
>TRBV7-8|few|15|TRBJ2-1|.
TGTGCCAGCAGCTTAGGGGGGTCCTTAAGGGGTGAGCAGTTCTTC
CASSLGGSLRGEQFF